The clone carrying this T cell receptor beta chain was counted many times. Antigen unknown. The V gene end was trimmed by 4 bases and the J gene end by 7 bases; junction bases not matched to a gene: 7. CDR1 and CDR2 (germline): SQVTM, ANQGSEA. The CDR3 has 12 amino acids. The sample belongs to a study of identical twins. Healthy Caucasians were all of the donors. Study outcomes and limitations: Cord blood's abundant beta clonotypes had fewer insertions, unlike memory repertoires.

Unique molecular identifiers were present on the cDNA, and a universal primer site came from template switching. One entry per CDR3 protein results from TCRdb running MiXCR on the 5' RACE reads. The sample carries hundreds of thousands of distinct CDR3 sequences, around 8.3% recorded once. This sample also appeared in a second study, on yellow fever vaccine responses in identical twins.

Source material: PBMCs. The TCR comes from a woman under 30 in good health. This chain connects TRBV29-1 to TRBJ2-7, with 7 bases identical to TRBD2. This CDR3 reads CSVGPVAGEQYF. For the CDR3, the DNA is TGCAGCGTTGGACCAGTAGCGGGTGAGCAGTACTTC.